This TCR beta chain was found in a study of regulatory T cells in long-lasting Graves disease. Arm-PCR of CDR3 regions and iRepertoire HTBI primers were the basis on which TCR beta libraries were built. Each CDR3 protein is one row after TCRdb ran MiXCR on the multiplex PCR reads. The sample contains under 350,000 distinct CDR3 sequences, 22% of which appear only once. Indicated time point: persistent/refractory GD, antithyroid drugs over 5 years with positive TRAb. The TCR library was made from RNA extracted from PBMCs. The CDR3 runs to 17 residues. Per the germline V gene, CDR1 is DFQATT and CDR2 is SNEGSKA (reference sequence). The V gene end was trimmed by 0 bases and the J gene end by 4 bases; junction bases not matched to a gene: 9.

The sequencing here drew on peripheral blood mononuclear cells (PBMCs), taken when the disease was refractory, from a patient treated with antithyroid drugs. This clonotype originated in a female donor with Graves disease. This rearrangement joins TRBV20-1 to TRBJ2-2; 9 bases agree with TRBD2. CDR3 nucleotide sequence: TGCAGTGCTAGAGATCGGCTAGCGGGGTCAGGCACCGGGGAGCTGTTTTTT. Amino acid sequence: CSARDRLAGSGTGELFF.